The T cell receptor beta chain under discussion was sequenced for a study of shared clonotypes between healthy human individuals. Germline-derived CDR1 and CDR2 are MDHEN and SYDVKM. The CDR3 consists of 13 residues. The V gene lost 6 bases and the J gene lost 7 bases, with 12 bases spanning the gap. Every immunoSEQ plate was one replicate of a subset's evenly spread DNA. Assay: immunoSEQ multiplex PCR; the TCRdb copy retains only in-frame clones and omits some. This sample has 1.5 million to 1.9 million clones, with 98% found just once. The sequencing sample was made of naive CD4+ T cells sorted from blood. Noted subset: CD45RA+ positively selected. This TCR was sampled from a man under 40 in good health. This chain joins TRBV28 and TRBJ2-2, with D uncertain. CDR3 sequence (DNA): TGTGCCAGCAGATTCTTACCTGTCGGGGAGCTGTTTTTT. Its protein product is CASRFLPVGELFF.